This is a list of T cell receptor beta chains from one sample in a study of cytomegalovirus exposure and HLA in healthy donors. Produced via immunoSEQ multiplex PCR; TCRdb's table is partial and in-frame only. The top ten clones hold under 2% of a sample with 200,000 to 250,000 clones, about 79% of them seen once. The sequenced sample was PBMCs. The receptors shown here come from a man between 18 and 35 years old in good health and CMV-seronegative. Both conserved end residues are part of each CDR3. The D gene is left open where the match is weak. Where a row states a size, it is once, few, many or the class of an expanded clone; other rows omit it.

cdr3_aa: CAISVGQTNTEAFF
cdr3_nt: TGTGCCATCAGCGTCGGACAGACGAACACTGAAGCTTTCTTT
clone_size: NA
v_call: TRBV10-3
j_call: TRBJ1-1
d_call: NA

cdr3_aa: CASSLIGRMAGGYNEQFF
cdr3_nt: TGTGCCAGCAGCTTAATCGGACGCATGGCGGGAGGTTACAATGAGCAGTTCTTC
clone_size: NA
v_call: TRBV7-3
j_call: TRBJ2-1
d_call: TRBD2

cdr3_aa: CASREQVSGTEAFF
cdr3_nt: TGCGCCAGCAGAGAACAGGTTTCCGGCACTGAAGCTTTCTTT
clone_size: few
v_call: TRBV5-1
j_call: TRBJ1-1
d_call: NA

cdr3_aa: CASIPGFGQTGGAETQYF
cdr3_nt: TGTGCCAGCATCCCTGGGTTCGGCCAGACAGGGGGGGCCGAGACCCAGTACTTC
clone_size: few
v_call: TRBV28
j_call: TRBJ2-5
d_call: TRBD1

cdr3_aa: CASSLSPRQPPRYF
cdr3_nt: TGTGCCAGCAGTTTATCCCCCCGACAGCCACCGCGGTACTTC
clone_size: NA
v_call: TRBV28
j_call: TRBJ2-5
d_call: NA

cdr3_aa: CASSLGIGGEQYF
cdr3_nt: TGCGCCAGCAGCTTAGGGATAGGGGGCGAGCAGTACTTC
clone_size: NA
v_call: TRBV5-1
j_call: TRBJ2-7
d_call: NA

cdr3_aa: CASSQGAGGSSYEQYF
cdr3_nt: TGCGCCAGCAGCCAAGGTGCGGGCGGGAGCTCCTACGAGCAGTACTTC
clone_size: NA
v_call: TRBV4-3
j_call: TRBJ2-7
d_call: TRBD2

cdr3_aa: CASSRVGDDEQYF
cdr3_nt: TGTGCCAGCTCCCGCGTCGGAGACGACGAGCAGTACTTC
clone_size: NA
v_call: TRBV18
j_call: TRBJ2-7
d_call: NA

cdr3_aa: CASSDLAGEIDPITGELFF
cdr3_nt: TGTGCCAGCAGTGACCTAGCGGGAGAGATTGATCCCATTACCGGGGAGCTGTTTTTT
clone_size: NA
v_call: TRBV6-1
j_call: TRBJ2-2
d_call: TRBD2

cdr3_aa: CASSEDRGTGGYTF
cdr3_nt: TGTGCCAGCAGCGAAGATCGGGGGACAGGCGGCTACACCTTC
clone_size: NA
v_call: TRBV6-5
j_call: TRBJ1-2
d_call: TRBD1

cdr3_aa: CASSLRTPTQYEQYF
cdr3_nt: TGTGCCAGCAGCCTTCGGACACCCACCCAGTACGAGCAGTACTTC
clone_size: NA
v_call: TRBV14
j_call: TRBJ2-7
d_call: NA

cdr3_aa: CASSETPNTEAFF
cdr3_nt: TGTGCCAGCAGTGAGACACCGAACACTGAAGCTTTCTTT
clone_size: NA
v_call: TRBV6-6
j_call: TRBJ1-1
d_call: NA

cdr3_aa: CASSRPNREPNEKLFF
cdr3_nt: TGTGCCAGCAGCCGCCCGAACAGGGAACCTAATGAAAAACTGTTTTTT
clone_size: NA
v_call: TRBV7-2
j_call: TRBJ1-4
d_call: NA

cdr3_aa: CASSPSRQETQYF
cdr3_nt: TGTGCCAGCAGCCCGTCTAGGCAAGAGACCCAGTACTTC
clone_size: NA
v_call: TRBV7-3
j_call: TRBJ2-5
d_call: NA

cdr3_aa: CASSLDGEIEHF
cdr3_nt: TGCGCCAGCAGCTTGGACGGGGAGATCGAACACTTC
clone_size: NA
v_call: TRBV5-1
j_call: TRBJ2-7
d_call: NA

cdr3_aa: CAWSSTDYGYTF
cdr3_nt: TGTGCCTGGAGTTCGACTGACTATGGCTACACCTTC
clone_size: NA
v_call: TRBV30
j_call: TRBJ1-2
d_call: NA

cdr3_aa: CASSLVSGQGYEQYF
cdr3_nt: TGTGCCAGCAGCTTAGTATCGGGACAGGGGTACGAGCAGTACTTC
clone_size: NA
v_call: TRBV11-2
j_call: TRBJ2-7
d_call: TRBD1

cdr3_aa: CASSLSPLGSSSYNEQFF
cdr3_nt: TGTGCCAGCAGTTTATCCCCCCTGGGGAGTAGCTCCTACAATGAGCAGTTCTTC
clone_size: NA
v_call: TRBV27
j_call: TRBJ2-1
d_call: NA

cdr3_aa: CASSEAGQKDDEQFF
cdr3_nt: TGTGCCAGCAGTGAAGCGGGGCAAAAGGACGATGAGCAGTTCTTC
clone_size: NA
v_call: TRBV6-4
j_call: TRBJ2-1
d_call: TRBD2

cdr3_aa: CASGLSPGGPQHF
cdr3_nt: TGTGCTAGTGGTTTGTCCCCAGGGGGGCCCCAGCATTTT
clone_size: NA
v_call: TRBV12-5
j_call: TRBJ1-5
d_call: TRBD1

cdr3_aa: CASSDLAPGSRQFF
cdr3_nt: TGTGCCAGCAGTGACCTAGCACCGGGCTCAAGGCAGTTCTTC
clone_size: once
v_call: TRBV25-1
j_call: TRBJ2-1
d_call: NA

cdr3_aa: CASSIGRTELGYTF
cdr3_nt: TGTGCCAGTAGTATAGGACGGACAGAGTTGGGCTACACCTTC
clone_size: NA
v_call: TRBV19
j_call: TRBJ1-2
d_call: NA

cdr3_aa: CASSQRTSSTGELFF
cdr3_nt: TGTGCCAGCAGCCAGAGGACTAGCTCCACCGGGGAGCTGTTTTTT
clone_size: NA
v_call: TRBV11-3
j_call: TRBJ2-2
d_call: TRBD2

cdr3_aa: CASSQGTGSRGNTIYF
cdr3_nt: TGCGCCAGCAGCCAAGGAACAGGGAGTCGTGGAAACACCATATATTTT
clone_size: few
v_call: TRBV4-3
j_call: TRBJ1-3
d_call: NA

cdr3_aa: CSARFIGELFF
cdr3_nt: TGCAGTGCTAGATTTATTGGGGAGCTGTTTTTT
clone_size: NA
v_call: TRBV20-1
j_call: TRBJ2-2
d_call: NA

cdr3_aa: CSVEGQASTDTQYF
cdr3_nt: TGCAGCGTTGAAGGACAGGCAAGCACAGATACGCAGTATTTT
clone_size: NA
v_call: TRBV29-1
j_call: TRBJ2-3
d_call: NA

cdr3_aa: CASSGTGHGNTEAFF
cdr3_nt: TGTGCCAGCAGCGGGACAGGGCATGGAAACACTGAAGCTTTCTTT
clone_size: NA
v_call: TRBV9
j_call: TRBJ1-1
d_call: TRBD1

cdr3_aa: CASSLEAGVSYEQYF
cdr3_nt: TGTGCCAGCAGCTTAGAGGCAGGGGTGTCCTACGAGCAGTACTTC
clone_size: NA
v_call: TRBV7-6
j_call: TRBJ2-7
d_call: NA

cdr3_aa: CASSKRQGGPQQPQHF
cdr3_nt: TGTGCCAGTAGTAAACGACAGGGAGGCCCCCAGCAGCCCCAGCATTTT
clone_size: NA
v_call: TRBV19
j_call: TRBJ1-5
d_call: TRBD1

cdr3_aa: CASSPGQGVAKNIQYF
cdr3_nt: TGTGCCAGCAGTCCTGGACAGGGGGTGGCCAAAAACATTCAGTACTTC
clone_size: NA
v_call: TRBV2
j_call: TRBJ2-4
d_call: TRBD1

cdr3_aa: CASSSKPGRNTEAFF
cdr3_nt: TGTGCCAGCAGCTCTAAGCCCGGGAGGAACACTGAAGCTTTCTTT
clone_size: NA
v_call: TRBV7-2
j_call: TRBJ1-1
d_call: NA

cdr3_aa: CASTTGDTQYF
cdr3_nt: TGTGCCAGCACCACAGGAGATACGCAGTATTTT
clone_size: NA
v_call: TRBV6-6
j_call: TRBJ2-3
d_call: NA

cdr3_aa: CASSPDGSSLTDTQYF
cdr3_nt: TGTGCCAGCAGCCCCGACGGGAGTAGCTTGACAGATACGCAGTATTTT
clone_size: NA
v_call: TRBV27
j_call: TRBJ2-3
d_call: NA

cdr3_aa: CASSELGSGSGNEQFF
cdr3_nt: TGTGCCAGCAGTGAATTGGGTAGCGGGAGTGGCAATGAGCAGTTCTTC
clone_size: NA
v_call: TRBV25-1
j_call: TRBJ2-1
d_call: TRBD2

cdr3_aa: CASSVTGEDSPLHF
cdr3_nt: TGTGCCAGCAGTGTTACAGGGGAGGATTCACCCCTCCACTTT
clone_size: few
v_call: TRBV9
j_call: TRBJ1-6
d_call: TRBD1

cdr3_aa: CASSLSFSWGSGTGGSNEQFF
cdr3_nt: TGTGCCAGCAGCTTAAGCTTTTCCTGGGGCTCTGGGACAGGTGGAAGCAATGAGCAGTTCTTC
clone_size: NA
v_call: TRBV7-3
j_call: TRBJ2-1
d_call: TRBD1

cdr3_aa: CASTLAGAFYEQYF
cdr3_nt: TGTGCCAGCACGTTAGCGGGGGCGTTCTACGAGCAGTACTTC
clone_size: NA
v_call: TRBV28
j_call: TRBJ2-7
d_call: TRBD2

cdr3_aa: CASSVEPGTEAFF
cdr3_nt: TGTGCCAGCAGCGTAGAGCCAGGGACTGAAGCTTTCTTT
clone_size: few
v_call: TRBV9
j_call: TRBJ1-1
d_call: NA